This TCR beta chain was recovered during a study of T cells in Graves' hyperthyroidism and ophthalmopathy. This clonotype was seen ten or more times. Its target is unknown. Study findings and constraints: With a median lead of around 6.7 months before onset, the model predicted ophthalmopathy.

Amplification of TCR beta CDR3 regions used RNA as the template. The HTBI set primed first-round TCR CDR3 RT-PCR. TCRdb fed the multiplex PCR reads into MiXCR, producing one record per CDR3 protein. The repertoire has roughly 580,000 distinct CDR3 sequences, 46% of them found once; the top ten carry roughly 8.2%. V lost 6 bases to trimming and J lost 2 bases, with 17 bases between them. The CDR3 is 15 residues long. From germline, CDR1 is MNHEY and CDR2 SVGAGI. Diagnosis relied on clinical symptoms, serum thyroxine and TRAb, thyroid ultrasound and orbital computed tomography. The specimen sequenced was peripheral blood or thyroid tissue (not recorded which). The chain joins TRBV6-5 to TRBJ2-7; possibly TRBD1 for D (6 bases). The sequence derives from a woman between 18 and 29 years old with Graves' hyperthyroidism. CDR3 region: CASRMGHRLAYEQYF. CDR3 DNA sequence: TGTGCCAGCAGAATGGGACACCGACTGGCCTACGAGCAGTACTTC.